The clone carrying this T cell receptor (beta chain) was recorded many times. This record belongs to a study of metastatic and nonmetastatic thyroid tumors. Study-level background: Malignant thyroid and benign thyroid patients provided blood and tumor or nodule tissue whose repertoires were compared.

Each patient went into thyroid surgery without having received any treatment. MiXCR re-clonotyped the PCR reads for TCRdb. The table includes about 16,000 clones, more than 20% detected once. V dropped 6 bases and J dropped 11; count of bases not matched to a gene: 21. The CDR3 contains 16 residues. CDR1 is SGHNT, CDR2 YENEEA, per germline. The sequence was obtained from a male donor with papillary thyroid cancer or a benign thyroid nodule (not recorded which). Some clones in this sample may be carry-over from other donors' samples. Sequencing was performed on blood. The chain employs TRBV11-3 and TRBJ1-1; 7 bases fit TRBD1. CDR3 sequence reads: CASSTRLGRPQGVAFF. As DNA, the CDR3 is TGTGCCAGCAGTACCCGGTTGGGCAGGCCCCAGGGGGTGGCTTTCTTT.